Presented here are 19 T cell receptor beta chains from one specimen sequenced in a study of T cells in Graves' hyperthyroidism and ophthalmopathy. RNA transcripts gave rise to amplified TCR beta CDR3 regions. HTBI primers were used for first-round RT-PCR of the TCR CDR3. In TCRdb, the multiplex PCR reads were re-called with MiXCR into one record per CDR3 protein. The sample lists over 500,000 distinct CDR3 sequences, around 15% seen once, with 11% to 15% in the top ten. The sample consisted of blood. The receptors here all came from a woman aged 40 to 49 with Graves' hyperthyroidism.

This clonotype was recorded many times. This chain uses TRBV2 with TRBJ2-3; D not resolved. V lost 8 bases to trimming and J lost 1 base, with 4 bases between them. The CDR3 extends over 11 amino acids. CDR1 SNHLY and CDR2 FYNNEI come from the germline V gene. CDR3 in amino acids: CASEGTDTQYF. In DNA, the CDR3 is TGTGCCAGCGAGGGCACAGATACGCAGTATTTT.

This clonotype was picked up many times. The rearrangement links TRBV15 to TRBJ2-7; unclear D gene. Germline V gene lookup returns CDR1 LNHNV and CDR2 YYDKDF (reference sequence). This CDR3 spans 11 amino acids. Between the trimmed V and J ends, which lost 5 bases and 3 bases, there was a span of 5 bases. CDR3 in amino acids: CATSLGYEQYF. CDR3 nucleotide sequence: TGTGCCACCAGCTTAGGCTACGAGCAGTACTTC.

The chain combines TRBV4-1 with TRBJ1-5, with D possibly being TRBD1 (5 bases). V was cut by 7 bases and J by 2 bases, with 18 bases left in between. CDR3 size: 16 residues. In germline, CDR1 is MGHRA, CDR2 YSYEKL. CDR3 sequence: CASITGTQGRNQPQHF. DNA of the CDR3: TGCGCCAGCATTACCGGGACGCAAGGGCGCAATCAGCCCCAGCATTTT.

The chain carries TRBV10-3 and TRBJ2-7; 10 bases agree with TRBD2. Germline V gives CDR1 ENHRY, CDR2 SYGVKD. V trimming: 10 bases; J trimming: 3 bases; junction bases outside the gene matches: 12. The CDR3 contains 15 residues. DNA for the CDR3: TGTGCCACCGCCCAAGCGGGAGGGCCCGGCTACGAGCAGTACTTC. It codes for CATAQAGGPGYEQYF.

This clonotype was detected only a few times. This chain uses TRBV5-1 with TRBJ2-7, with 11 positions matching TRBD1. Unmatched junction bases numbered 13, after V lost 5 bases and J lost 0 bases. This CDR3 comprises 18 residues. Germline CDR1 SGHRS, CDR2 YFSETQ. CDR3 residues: CASSPGTGGLRSSYEQYF. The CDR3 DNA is TGCGCCAGCAGTCCCGGGACAGGGGGGCTTAGGAGCTCCTACGAGCAGTACTTC.

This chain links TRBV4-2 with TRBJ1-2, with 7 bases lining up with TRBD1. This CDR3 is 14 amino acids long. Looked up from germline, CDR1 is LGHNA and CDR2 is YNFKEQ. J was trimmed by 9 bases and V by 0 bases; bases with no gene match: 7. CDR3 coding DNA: TGTGCCAGCAGCCAAGAAGGGGGCTCAGGTAGCTACACCTTC. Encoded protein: CASSQEGGSGSYTF.

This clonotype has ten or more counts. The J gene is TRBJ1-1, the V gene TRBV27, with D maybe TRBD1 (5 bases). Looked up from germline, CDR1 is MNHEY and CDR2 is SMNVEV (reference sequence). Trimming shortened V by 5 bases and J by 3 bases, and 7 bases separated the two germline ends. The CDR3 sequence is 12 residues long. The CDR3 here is CASSQGDTEAFF. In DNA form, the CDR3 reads TGTGCCAGCAGTCAAGGGGACACTGAAGCTTTCTTT.

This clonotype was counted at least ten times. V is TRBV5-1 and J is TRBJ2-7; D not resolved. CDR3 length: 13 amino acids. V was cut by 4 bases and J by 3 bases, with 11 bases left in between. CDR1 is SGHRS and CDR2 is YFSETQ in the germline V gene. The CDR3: CASSVDPDYEQYF. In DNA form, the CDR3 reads TGCGCCAGCAGCGTGGACCCTGACTACGAGCAGTACTTC.

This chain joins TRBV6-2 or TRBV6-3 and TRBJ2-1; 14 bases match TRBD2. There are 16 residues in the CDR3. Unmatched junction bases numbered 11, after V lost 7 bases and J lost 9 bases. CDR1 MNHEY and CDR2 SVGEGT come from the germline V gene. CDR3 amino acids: CASIPRLAGGPVEQFF. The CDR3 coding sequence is TGTGCCAGCATTCCCAGACTAGCGGGAGGGCCTGTTGAGCAGTTCTTC.

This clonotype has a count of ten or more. In DNA form, the CDR3 reads TGTGCCAGCCGACTACTCTCCTACGAGCAGTACTTC. This sequence encodes CASRLLSYEQYF. This chain connects TRBV2 to TRBJ2-7; D is possibly TRBD2 (5 bases). Deletions cut 8 bases from V and 0 bases from J, with 8 bases between. This CDR3 has 12 amino acids. Germline CDR1 reads SNHLY; CDR2 reads FYNNEI.

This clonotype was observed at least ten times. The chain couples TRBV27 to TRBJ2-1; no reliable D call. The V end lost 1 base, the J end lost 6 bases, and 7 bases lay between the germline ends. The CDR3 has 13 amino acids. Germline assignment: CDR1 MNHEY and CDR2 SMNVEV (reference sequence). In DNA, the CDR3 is TGTGCCAGCAGTTTATATGGGGTCAATGAGCAGTTCTTC. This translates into CASSLYGVNEQFF.

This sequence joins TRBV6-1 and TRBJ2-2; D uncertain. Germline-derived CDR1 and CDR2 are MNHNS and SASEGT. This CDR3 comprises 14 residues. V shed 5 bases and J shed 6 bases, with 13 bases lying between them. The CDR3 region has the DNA TGTGCCAGCAGTCGCAGTCCACGGGCCGGGGAGCTGTTTTTT. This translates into CASSRSPRAGELFF.

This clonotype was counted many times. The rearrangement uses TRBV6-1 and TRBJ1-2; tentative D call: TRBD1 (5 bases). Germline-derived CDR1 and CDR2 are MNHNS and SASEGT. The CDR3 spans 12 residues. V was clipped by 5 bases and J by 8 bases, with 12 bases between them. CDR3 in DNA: TGTGCCAGCAGTTCCCACGGGGGAGGCTACACCTTC. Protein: CASSSHGGGYTF.

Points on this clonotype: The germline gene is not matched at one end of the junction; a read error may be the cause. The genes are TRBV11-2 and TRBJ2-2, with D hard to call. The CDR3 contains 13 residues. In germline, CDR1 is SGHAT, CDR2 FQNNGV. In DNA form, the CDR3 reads TGTGCCAACAGCCAGATGGGCACCGGGGAGCTGTTTTTT. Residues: CANSQMGTGELFF.

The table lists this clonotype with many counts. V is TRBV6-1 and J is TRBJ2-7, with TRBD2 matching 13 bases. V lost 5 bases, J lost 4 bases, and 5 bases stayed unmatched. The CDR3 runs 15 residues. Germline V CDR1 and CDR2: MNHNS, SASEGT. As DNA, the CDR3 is TGTGCCAGCAGTTACGGGACTAGCGGGACATACGAGCAGTACTTC. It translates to CASSYGTSGTYEQYF.

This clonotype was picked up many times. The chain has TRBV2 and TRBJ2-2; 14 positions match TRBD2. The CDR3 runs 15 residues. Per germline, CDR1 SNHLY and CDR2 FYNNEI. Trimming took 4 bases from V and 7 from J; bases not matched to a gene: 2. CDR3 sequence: CASSGGLAGVGELFF. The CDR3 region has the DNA TGTGCCAGCAGTGGGGGACTAGCGGGAGTCGGGGAGCTGTTTTTT.

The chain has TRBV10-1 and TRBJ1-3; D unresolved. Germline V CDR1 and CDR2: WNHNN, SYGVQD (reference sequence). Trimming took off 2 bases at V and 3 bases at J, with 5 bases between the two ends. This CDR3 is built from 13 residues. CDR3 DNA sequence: TGCGCCAGCAGTGAGGGTGTTGGAAACACCATATATTTT. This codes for CASSEGVGNTIYF.

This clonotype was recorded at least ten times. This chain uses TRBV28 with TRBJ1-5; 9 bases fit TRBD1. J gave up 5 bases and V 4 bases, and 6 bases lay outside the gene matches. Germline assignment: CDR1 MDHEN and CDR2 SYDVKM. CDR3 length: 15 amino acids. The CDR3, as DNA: TGTGCCAGCAGTTCCGGGACAGGGATTTATCAGCCCCAGCATTTT. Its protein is CASSSGTGIYQPQHF.

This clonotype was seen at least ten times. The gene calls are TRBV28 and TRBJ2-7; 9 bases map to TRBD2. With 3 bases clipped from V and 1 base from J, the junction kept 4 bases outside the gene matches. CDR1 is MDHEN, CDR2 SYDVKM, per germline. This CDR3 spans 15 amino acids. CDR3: CASSFLTSGSYEQYF. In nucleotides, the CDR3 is TGTGCCAGCAGTTTTCTAACTAGCGGGTCCTACGAGCAGTACTTC. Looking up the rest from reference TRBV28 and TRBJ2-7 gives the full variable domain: DVKVTQSSRYLVKRTGEKVFLECVQDMDHENMFWYRQDPGLGLRLIYFSYDVKMKEKGDIPEGYSVSREKKERFSLILESASTNQTSMYLCASSFLTSGSYEQYFGPGTRLTVT.